This is a list of T cell receptor beta chains from one sample in a study of T cells in Graves' hyperthyroidism and ophthalmopathy. One entry per CDR3 protein results from TCRdb running MiXCR on the multiplex PCR reads. The sample consists of fewer than 750,000 distinct CDR3 sequences, around 13% of them appearing once. The sequencing input was blood. Receptors were obtained from a woman aged 45 to 65 with Graves' ophthalmopathy. Each CDR3 is given with its conserved first and last residue. D genes are given only for firm matches. Some rows mark clone size as missing; the rest say once, few, many or name a class of expanded clone.

v_call	clone_size	d_call	j_call	cdr3_nt	cdr3_aa
TRBV6-1	many	NA	TRBJ2-7	TGTGCCAGCAGTGAAAGGCTGGCTGCGGTCGAGCAGTACTTC	CASSERLAAVEQYF
TRBV6-1	many	NA	TRBJ2-7	TGTGCCAGCAGTGAAGCTTCCAGCGTCTCCTACGAGCAGTACTTC	CASSEASSVSYEQYF
TRBV18	many	NA	TRBJ1-1	TGTGCCAGCTCACGAACGAAACCCCCCTCAGGGGATGACACTGAAGCTTTCTTT	CASSRTKPPSGDDTEAFF
TRBV5-1	few	TRBD2	TRBJ2-1	TGCGCCAGCATGACGACGGGAGGGCCCTACAATGAGCAGTTCTTC	CASMTTGGPYNEQFF
TRBV28	few	TRBD1	TRBJ1-6	TGTGCCAGCAGTTTATTCAGGGGGCAACGTCGGTCCTATAATTCACCCCTCCACTTT	CASSLFRGQRRSYNSPLHF
TRBV24-1	many	TRBD2	TRBJ2-3	TGTGCCACCAGTGTTGGTAGCGGGTACGGCACAGATACGCAGTATTTT	CATSVGSGYGTDTQYF
TRBV11-3	many	NA	TRBJ2-2	TGTGCCAGCAGCCAACAGGGACCCGGGGAGCTGTTTTTT	CASSQQGPGELFF
TRBV3-1	many	NA	TRBJ2-3	TGTGCCAGCAGCCAAGCGACGTGGGATACGCAGTATTTT	CASSQATWDTQYF
TRBV6-2/TRBV6-3	many	NA	TRBJ2-1	TGTGCCAGCAGTTACCCGACAGCCCTAGCCAGCTCCTACAATGAGCAGTTCTTC	CASSYPTALASSYNEQFF
TRBV11-3	many	NA	TRBJ1-1	TGTGCCAGCAGCCCCGCCGGGAGGAACACTGAAGCTTTCTTT	CASSPAGRNTEAFF
TRBV7-6	many	NA	TRBJ1-1	TGTGCCAGCAGCTTAGACAGGGTTCAGGAAGCTTTCTTT	CASSLDRVQEAFF
TRBV2	NA	TRBD2	TRBJ2-1	TGTGCCAGCAGTGGACTAGCGGGAGGGGGGGGCTCCTACAATGAGCAGTTCTTC	CASSGLAGGGGSYNEQFF
TRBV28	many	NA	TRBJ2-3	TGTGCCAGCAGTTTCCCCACTTCAGGGGGCACAGATACGCAGTATTTT	CASSFPTSGGTDTQYF
TRBV5-8	many	TRBD2	TRBJ2-1	TGTGCCAGCAGCTTGGGGGGACTAGCGGGCTCCTACAATGAGCAGTTCTTC	CASSLGGLAGSYNEQFF
TRBV28	many	NA	TRBJ1-6	TGTGCCACCTCGGGGCTCTATAATTCACCCCTCCACTTT	CATSGLYNSPLHF
TRBV10-3	NA	TRBD2	TRBJ2-3	TGTGCCATCAGTGAGTCGAGCCCTGTGACTAGCGGGAGAAGTGGCACAGATACGCAGTATTTT	CAISESSPVTSGRSGTDTQYF
TRBV5-1	many	TRBD1	TRBJ2-7	TGCGCCAGCAGCCCCGGGACAGGGAAGCGGGAGCAGTACTTC	CASSPGTGKREQYF